This TCR beta chain is from a study of blood T cell repertoires in COVID-19 (TCRdb year 2020). The study in broad terms: Samples covering the acute and convalescent phases of COVID-19 were provided by collaborators in the United States, Italy and Spain. A de-identified subject ID, COVID-19 status, age in years and sex were almost always included in the sample metadata. Samples came from the ongoing ImmuneRACE study (first 160 participants) plus 1,254 subjects from 6 global collaborators. The repertoires were released in a freely available public database intended as a resource for research on the immune response to SARS-CoV-2. Where available, HLA class I and class II types were taken from metadata supplied by the sample provider and were not determined by assay-based typing. The prospective study material was composed of cDNA or gDNA derived from T cells, B-cell-depleted T cells, or PBMCs. The dataset comprised deeply sampled blood TCRbeta repertoires from subjects exposed to, actively infected with, or recovered from COVID-19. Results and caveats for the whole study, not just this receptor: How much clinical and demographic metadata was included differed by source and by participant, and the metadata was provided uncurated.

Concerning this clone itself: Its cognate antigen has yet to be identified. No base quality values were provided; no much bigger clone lies one nucleotide off.

Each collaborating institution followed its own protocols to collect whole blood in K2EDTA tubes. For TCRbeta analysis, collaborator samples were shipped as frozen whole blood, as isolated PBMCs, or as DNA extracted from either sample type. TCRbeta CDR3 regions were amplified from genomic DNA using the immunoSEQ Assay, a bias-controlled multiplex PCR. The paper's processing steps were these. The number of nucleated cells in each sample was estimated from the amplification of reference gene primers within the assay. Sequence reads were collapsed and filtered to measure the absolute abundance of every unique TCRbeta CDR3 rearrangement. For each sample, productive Simpson clonality was calculated as the square root of Simpson's diversity index across productive rearrangements. TCRdb limited this immuneACCESS table to in-frame rearrangements with V and J called. A share of clones is missing; checked studies link under half to unresolved V genes, and the rest is unexplained. Clone size and the V and J calls come from that table; the DNA yielded D and trimming. The sample table holds about 120,000 clones, of which 75% to 85% were seen once. The ten most abundant clones make up under 5% of the sample.

Trimming removed 0 bases from V and 8 bases from J; the gene matches leave 9 bases unexplained. CDR1 is given as SGHRS and CDR2 as YFSETQ, both from the germline V gene. From the cysteine through the phenylalanine, the CDR3 covers 15 amino acids. Of all the DNA, just the CDR3 is kept, 45 bases in frame from base 1. This sequence uses TRBV5-1 and TRBJ1-2; TRBD1 matches 8 bases in the middle. The sample consisted of peripheral blood. The clonotype comes from a woman of 80 years or more with acute or convalescent COVID-19. DNA sequence: TGCGCCAGCAGCTTGGGGGCAGGGGGCGTTGAAGGCTACACCTTC. Its translation is CASSLGAGGVEGYTF.